Listed below are T cell receptor beta chains from one sample, sequenced in a study of T cell repertoires in cytomegalovirus infection. These receptors' antigens are unknown. TCRdb redid the calling of the reads with MiXCR, one entry per CDR3 protein. This table has 110,000 or so distinct CDR3 sequences, 30% appearing once. The source material was CD8+ T cells from cultured PBMCs, sampled from culture after CMV antigen stimulation. The receptor source for this set is a human donor in good health (CMV status not recorded). Some clones in this sample may be carry-over from other donors' samples. CDR3s include the opening cysteine and the closing phenylalanine or tryptophan. D genes are given only for firm matches. The listing skips clone size in some rows; elsewhere it reads once, few, many or a size class.

V: TRBV4-1; J: TRBJ1-5; size: NA; D: TRBD1; DNA: TGCGCCAGCAGCCCAGCACGGGACAGGGGAAGCCAGCCCCAGCATTTT; CDR3: CASSPARDRGSQPQHF
V: TRBV7-2; J: TRBJ2-1; size: few; D: NA; DNA: TGTGCCAGCAGCTTTGGTCCGGGGGCCAGGAATGAGCAGTTCTTC; CDR3: CASSFGPGARNEQFF
V: TRBV5-1; J: TRBJ2-7; size: NA; D: NA; DNA: TGCGCCAGCAGACCGCGCGGGACAGAGTACGAGCAGTACTTC; CDR3: CASRPRGTEYEQYF
V: TRBV7-6; J: TRBJ1-5; size: few; D: NA; DNA: TGTGCCAGCAGCGTGGACAGTATCCAGCCCCAGCATTTT; CDR3: CASSVDSIQPQHF
V: TRBV6-4; J: TRBJ2-3; size: NA; D: NA; DNA: TGTGCCAGCAGCGAAGCCTCGAGCACAGATACGCAGTATTTT; CDR3: CASSEASSTDTQYF
V: TRBV6-2/TRBV6-3; J: TRBJ1-1; size: NA; D: NA; DNA: TGTGCCAGCAGTTTCCTCCCTTCGAACACTGAAGCTTTCTTT; CDR3: CASSFLPSNTEAFF
V: TRBV7-2; J: TRBJ1-6; size: few; D: TRBD1; DNA: TGTGCCAGCATGGACGACGGGACAGGTTTATCGGCTCTCCACTTT; CDR3: CASMDDGTGLSALHF
V: TRBV20-1; J: TRBJ1-1; size: NA; D: NA; DNA: TGCAGTGCTAGAATCAATGGGAATTCACTTGAAGCTTTCTTT; CDR3: CSARINGNSLEAFF
V: TRBV7-2; J: TRBJ1-2; size: few; D: NA; DNA: TGTGCCAGCAGCTTATATGGCAATAACTATGGCTACACCTTC; CDR3: CASSLYGNNYGYTF
V: TRBV7-6; J: TRBJ2-1; size: NA; D: TRBD2; DNA: TGTGCCAGCAGCTTTAGCGGGGGGCTGAATGAGCAGATCTTC; CDR3: CASSFSGGLNEQIF
V: TRBV18; J: TRBJ1-2; size: few; D: NA; DNA: TGTGCCAGCTCACCACCTGCGGGGTATGGCTACACCTTC; CDR3: CASSPPAGYGYTF
V: TRBV6-5; J: TRBJ1-3; size: NA; D: TRBD1; DNA: TGTGCCAGCAGTTTCCTATTCACCGGGACAGGGCTTAAGTCTGTAAGAAACACCATATATTTT; CDR3: CASSFLFTGTGLKSVRNTIYF
V: TRBV7-9; J: TRBJ2-3; size: NA; D: TRBD1; DNA: TGTGCCAGCAGCGCCCGACAGGGGTACACAGATACGCAGTATTTT; CDR3: CASSARQGYTDTQYF
V: TRBV7-9; J: TRBJ2-3; size: NA; D: NA; DNA: TGTGCCAGCAGCCCCGTCGGTACCTCATCAGCGCCGCAGTATTTT; CDR3: CASSPVGTSSAPQYF
V: TRBV9; J: TRBJ2-7; size: NA; D: TRBD2; DNA: TGTGCCAGCAGCGTGGGTAGCGGGGGCTACGAGCAGTACTTC; CDR3: CASSVGSGGYEQYF
V: TRBV2; J: TRBJ2-7; size: NA; D: TRBD1; DNA: TGTGCCAGCAGTGTTTACAGGGGGGACGCGGGGAACGAGCAGTACTTC; CDR3: CASSVYRGDAGNEQYF